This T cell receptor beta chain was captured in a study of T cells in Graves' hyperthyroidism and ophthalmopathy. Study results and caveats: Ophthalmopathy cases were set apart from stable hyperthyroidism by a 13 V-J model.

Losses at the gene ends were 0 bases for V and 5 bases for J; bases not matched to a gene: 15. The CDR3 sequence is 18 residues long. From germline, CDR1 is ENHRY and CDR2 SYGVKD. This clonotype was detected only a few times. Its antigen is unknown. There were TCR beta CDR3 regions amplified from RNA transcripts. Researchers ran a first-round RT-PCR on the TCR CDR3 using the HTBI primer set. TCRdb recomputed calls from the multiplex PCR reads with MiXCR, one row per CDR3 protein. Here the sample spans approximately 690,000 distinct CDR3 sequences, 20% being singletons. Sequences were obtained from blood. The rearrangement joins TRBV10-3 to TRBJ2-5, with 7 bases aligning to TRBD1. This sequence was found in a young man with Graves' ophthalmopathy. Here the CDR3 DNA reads TGTGCCATCAGTGAGTCGACGCCAATCGACAGGGAGAGGGAGACCCAGTACTTC. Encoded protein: CAISESTPIDRERETQYF.